A single T cell receptor (beta chain) is shown here with its context. The data belong to a study of blood T cell repertoires in COVID-19. As for the study in general: The United States, Italy and Spain were the sources of the acute and convalescent COVID-19 samples.

Produced via immunoSEQ multiplex PCR; TCRdb's table is partial and in-frame only. The top ten clones hold 3.6% of a sample with tens of thousands of clones, roughly 90% of them seen once. The source material was peripheral blood. The origin of this receptor is a man in his forties or fifties with COVID-19, enrolled during active disease.

For the CDR3, the DNA is TGTGCCAGCAGACCCGCGGGGGGGAGGGACAATGAGCAGTTCTTC. It encodes CASRPAGGRDNEQFF. The rearrangement joins TRBV9 to TRBJ2-1, with TRBD2 matching over 9 bases. V shed 5 bases, J shed 5 bases, and the junction held 8 bases outside the gene matches. From germline, CDR1 is SGDLS and CDR2 YYNGEE. This CDR3 is 15 amino acids long.